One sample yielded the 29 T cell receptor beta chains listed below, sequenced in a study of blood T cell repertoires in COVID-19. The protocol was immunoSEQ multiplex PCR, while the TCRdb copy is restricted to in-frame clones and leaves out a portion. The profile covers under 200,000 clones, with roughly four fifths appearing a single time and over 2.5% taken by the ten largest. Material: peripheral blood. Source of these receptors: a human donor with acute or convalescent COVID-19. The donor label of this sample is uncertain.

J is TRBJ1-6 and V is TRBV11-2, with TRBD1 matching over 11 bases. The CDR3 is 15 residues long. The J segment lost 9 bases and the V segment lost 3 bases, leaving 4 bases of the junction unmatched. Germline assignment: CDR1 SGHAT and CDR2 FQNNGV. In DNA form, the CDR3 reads TGTGCCAGCAGCTTTCCGGGACAGGGGGGTTCACCCCTCCACTTT. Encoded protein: CASSFPGQGGSPLHF.

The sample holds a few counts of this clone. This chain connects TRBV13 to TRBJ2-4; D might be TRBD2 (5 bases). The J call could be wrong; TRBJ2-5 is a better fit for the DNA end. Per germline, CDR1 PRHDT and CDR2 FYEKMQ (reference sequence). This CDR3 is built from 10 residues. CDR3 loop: CATGGETQYF. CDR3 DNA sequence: TGTGCCACAGGCGGGGAGACCCAGTACTTC.

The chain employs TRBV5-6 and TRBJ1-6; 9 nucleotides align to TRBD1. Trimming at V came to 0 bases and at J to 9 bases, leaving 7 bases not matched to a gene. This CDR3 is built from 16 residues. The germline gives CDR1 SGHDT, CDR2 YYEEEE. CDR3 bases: TGTGCCAGCAGCTTGGAGGACAGGGGAGATCGTTCACCCCTCCACTTT. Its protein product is CASSLEDRGDRSPLHF.

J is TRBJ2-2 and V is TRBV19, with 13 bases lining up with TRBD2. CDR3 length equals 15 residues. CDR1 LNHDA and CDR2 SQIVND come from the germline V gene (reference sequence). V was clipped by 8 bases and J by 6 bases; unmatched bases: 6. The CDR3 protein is CASAGLAGAAGELFF. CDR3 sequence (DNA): TGTGCCAGTGCTGGACTAGCGGGAGCGGCCGGGGAGCTGTTTTTT. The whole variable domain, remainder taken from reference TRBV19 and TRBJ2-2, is DGGITQSPKYLFRKEGQNVTLSCEQNLNHDAMYWYRQDPGQGLRLIYYSQIVNDFQKGDIAEGYSVSREKKESFPLTVTSAQKNPTAFYLCASAGLAGAAGELFFGEGSRLTVL.

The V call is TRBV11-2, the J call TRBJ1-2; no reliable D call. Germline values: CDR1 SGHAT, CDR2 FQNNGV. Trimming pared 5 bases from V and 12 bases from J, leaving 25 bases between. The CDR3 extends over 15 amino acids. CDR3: CASSPPRSVKTGDTF. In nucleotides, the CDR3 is TGTGCCAGCAGCCCCCCTAGGTCCGTCAAAACGGGAGACACCTTC. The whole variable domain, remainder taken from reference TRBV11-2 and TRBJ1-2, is EAGVAQSPRYKIIEKRQSVAFWCNPISGHATLYWYQQILGQGPKLLIQFQNNGVVDDSQLPKDRFSAERLKGVDSTLKIQPAKLEDSAVYLCASSPPRSVKTGDTFGSGTRLTVV.

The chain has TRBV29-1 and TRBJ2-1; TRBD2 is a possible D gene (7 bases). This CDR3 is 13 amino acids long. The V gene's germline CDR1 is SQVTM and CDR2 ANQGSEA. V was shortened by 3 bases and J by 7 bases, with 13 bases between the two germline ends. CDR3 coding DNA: TGCAGCGTTGAGGGCGGGGGCAAAAATGAGCAGTTCTTC. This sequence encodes CSVEGGGKNEQFF.

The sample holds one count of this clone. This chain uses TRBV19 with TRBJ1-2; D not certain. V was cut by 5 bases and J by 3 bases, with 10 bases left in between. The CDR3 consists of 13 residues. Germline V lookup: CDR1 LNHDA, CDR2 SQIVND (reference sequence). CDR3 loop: CASSFARDYGYTF. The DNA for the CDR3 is TGTGCCAGTAGTTTCGCCCGGGACTATGGCTACACCTTC.

The CDR3 reads CASSDSGTSGRAYEQFF. The CDR3 bases are TGTGCCAGCAGTGACTCCGGGACTAGCGGGAGGGCATATGAGCAGTTCTTC. V usage is TRBV6-4 and J usage is TRBJ2-1; 16 positions match TRBD2. Germline CDR1 reads MRHNA; CDR2 reads SNTAGT. Trimming cost V 0 bases and J 8 bases; bases outside gene matches: 4. The CDR3 has 17 residues.

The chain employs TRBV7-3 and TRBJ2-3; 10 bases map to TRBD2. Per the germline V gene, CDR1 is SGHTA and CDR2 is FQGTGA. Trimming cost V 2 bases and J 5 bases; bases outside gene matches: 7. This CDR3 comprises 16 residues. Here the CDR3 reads CASSLLPSGSGDTQYF. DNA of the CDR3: TGTGCCAGCAGCTTACTCCCTAGCGGGAGTGGAGATACGCAGTATTTT. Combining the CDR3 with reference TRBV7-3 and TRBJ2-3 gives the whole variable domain GAGVSQTPSNKVTEKGKYVELRCDPISGHTALYWYRQSLGQGPEFLIYFQGTGAADDSGLPNDRFFAVRPEGSVSTLKIQRTERGDSAVYLCASSLLPSGSGDTQYFGPGTRLTVL.

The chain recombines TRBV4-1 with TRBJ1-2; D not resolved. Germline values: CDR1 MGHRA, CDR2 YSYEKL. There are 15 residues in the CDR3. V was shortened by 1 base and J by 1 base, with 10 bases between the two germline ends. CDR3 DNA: TGCGCCAGCAGCCAAGGCGAACAGTTTAACTATGGCTACACCTTC. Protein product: CASSQGEQFNYGYTF.

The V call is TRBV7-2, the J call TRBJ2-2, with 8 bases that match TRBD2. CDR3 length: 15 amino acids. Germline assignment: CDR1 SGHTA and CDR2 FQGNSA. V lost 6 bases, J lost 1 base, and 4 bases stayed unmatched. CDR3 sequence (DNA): TGTGCCAGCAGTATGCTAGCGGGGAACACCGGGGAGCTGTTTTTT. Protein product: CASSMLAGNTGELFF.

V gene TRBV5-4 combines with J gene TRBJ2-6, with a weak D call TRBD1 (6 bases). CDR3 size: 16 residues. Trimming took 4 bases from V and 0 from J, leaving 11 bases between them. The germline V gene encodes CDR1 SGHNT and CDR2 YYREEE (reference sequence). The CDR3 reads CASSQDSISGANVLTF. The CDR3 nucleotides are TGTGCCAGCAGCCAGGACAGTATCTCTGGGGCCAACGTCCTGACTTTC.

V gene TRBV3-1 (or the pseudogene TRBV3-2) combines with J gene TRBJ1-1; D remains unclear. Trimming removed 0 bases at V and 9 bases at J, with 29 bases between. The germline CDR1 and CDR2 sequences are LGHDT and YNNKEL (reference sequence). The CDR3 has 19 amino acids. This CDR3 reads CASSQERRRNGDFSGKAFF. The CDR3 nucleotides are TGTGCCAGCAGCCAAGAACGGCGTCGAAACGGGGATTTTTCTGGGAAAGCTTTCTTT.

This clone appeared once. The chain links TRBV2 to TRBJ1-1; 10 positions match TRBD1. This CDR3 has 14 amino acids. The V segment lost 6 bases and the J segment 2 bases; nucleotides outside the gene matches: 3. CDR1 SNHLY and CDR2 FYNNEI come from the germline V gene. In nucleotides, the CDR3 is TGTGCCAGCAGGGGGACAGGGGATAACACTGAAGCTTTCTTT. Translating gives CASRGTGDNTEAFF.

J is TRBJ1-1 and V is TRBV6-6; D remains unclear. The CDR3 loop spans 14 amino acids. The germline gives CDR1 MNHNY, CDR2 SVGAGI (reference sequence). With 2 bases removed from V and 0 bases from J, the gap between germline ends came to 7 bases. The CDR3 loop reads CASSYRSLNTEAFF. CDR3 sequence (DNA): TGTGCCAGCAGTTACCGGTCTCTGAACACTGAAGCTTTCTTT.

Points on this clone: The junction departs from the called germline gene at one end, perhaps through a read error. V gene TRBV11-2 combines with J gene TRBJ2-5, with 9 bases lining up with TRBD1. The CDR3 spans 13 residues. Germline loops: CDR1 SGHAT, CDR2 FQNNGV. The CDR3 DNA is TGTGCCAGCAGCTTATTCCTCGGGACAGGGAAGAACTTC. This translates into CASSLFLGTGKNF. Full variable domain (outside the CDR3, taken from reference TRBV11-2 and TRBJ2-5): EAGVAQSPRYKIIEKRQSVAFWCNPISGHATLYWYQQILGQGPKLLIQFQNNGVVDDSQLPKDRFSAERLKGVDSTLKIQPAKLEDSAVYLCASSLFLGTGKNFGPGTRLLVL.

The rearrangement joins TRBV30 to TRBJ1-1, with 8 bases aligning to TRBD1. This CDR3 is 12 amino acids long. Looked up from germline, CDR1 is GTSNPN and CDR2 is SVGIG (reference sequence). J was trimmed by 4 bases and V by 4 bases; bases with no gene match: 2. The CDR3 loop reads CAWNTGGTEAFF. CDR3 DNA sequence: TGTGCCTGGAACACAGGGGGCACTGAAGCTTTCTTT.

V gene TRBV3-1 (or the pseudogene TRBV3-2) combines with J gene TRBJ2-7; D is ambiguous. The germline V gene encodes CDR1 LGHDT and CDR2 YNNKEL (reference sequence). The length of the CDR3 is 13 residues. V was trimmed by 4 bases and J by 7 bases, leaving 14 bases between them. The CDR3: CASSRSLPQEQYF. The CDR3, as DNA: TGTGCCAGCAGCCGTTCACTACCTCAAGAGCAGTACTTC.

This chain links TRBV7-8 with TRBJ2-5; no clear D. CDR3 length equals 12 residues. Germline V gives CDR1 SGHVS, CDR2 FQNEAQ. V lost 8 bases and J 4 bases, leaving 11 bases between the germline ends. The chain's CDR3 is CASALSGETQYF. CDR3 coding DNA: TGTGCCAGCGCTCTCTCGGGAGAGACCCAGTACTTC. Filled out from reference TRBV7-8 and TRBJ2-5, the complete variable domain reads GAGVSQSPRYKVAKRGQDVALRCDPISGHVSLFWYQQALGQGPEFLTYFQNEAQLDKSGLPSDRFFAERPEGSVSTLKIQRTQQEDSAVYLCASALSGETQYFGPGTRLLVL.

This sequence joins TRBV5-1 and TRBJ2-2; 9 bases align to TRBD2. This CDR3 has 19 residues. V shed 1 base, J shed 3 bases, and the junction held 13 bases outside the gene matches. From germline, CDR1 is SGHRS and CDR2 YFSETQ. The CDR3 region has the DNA TGCGCCAGCAGCTTGCAGCTTAGCGGCGGGGGGGCCTACACCGGGGAGCTGTTTTTT. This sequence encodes CASSLQLSGGGAYTGELFF.

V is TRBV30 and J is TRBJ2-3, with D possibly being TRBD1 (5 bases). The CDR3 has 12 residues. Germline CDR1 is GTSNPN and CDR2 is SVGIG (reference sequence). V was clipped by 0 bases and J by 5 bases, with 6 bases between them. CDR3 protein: CAWSVQGDTQYF. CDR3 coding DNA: TGTGCCTGGAGTGTCCAGGGAGATACGCAGTATTTT. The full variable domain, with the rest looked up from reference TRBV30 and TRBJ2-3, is SQTIHQWPATLVQPVGSPLSLECTVEGTSNPNLYWYRQAAGRGLQLLFYSVGIGQISSEVPQNLSASRPQDRQFILSSKKLLLSDSGFYLCAWSVQGDTQYFGPGTRLTVL.

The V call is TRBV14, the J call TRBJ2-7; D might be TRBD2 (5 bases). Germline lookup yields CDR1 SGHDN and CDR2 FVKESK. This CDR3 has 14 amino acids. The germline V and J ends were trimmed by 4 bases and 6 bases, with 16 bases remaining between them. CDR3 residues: CASSPPGLRGEQYF. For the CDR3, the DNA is TGTGCCAGCAGCCCTCCAGGCTTACGGGGCGAGCAGTACTTC.

The CDR3: CASSPTTGNNSPLHF. The CDR3 coding sequence is TGTGCCAGCAGTCCAACGACAGGGAATAATTCACCCCTCCACTTT. J is TRBJ1-6 and V is TRBV28, with 7 nucleotides matching TRBD1. CDR3 length: 15 residues. Per the germline V gene, CDR1 is MDHEN and CDR2 is SYDVKM. With 5 bases clipped from V and 5 bases from J, the junction kept 6 bases outside the gene matches. The full variable domain, rest sourced from reference TRBV28 and TRBJ1-6, is DVKVTQSSRYLVKRTGEKVFLECVQDMDHENMFWYRQDPGLGLRLIYFSYDVKMKEKGDIPEGYSVSREKKERFSLILESASTNQTSMYLCASSPTTGNNSPLHFGNGTRLTVT.

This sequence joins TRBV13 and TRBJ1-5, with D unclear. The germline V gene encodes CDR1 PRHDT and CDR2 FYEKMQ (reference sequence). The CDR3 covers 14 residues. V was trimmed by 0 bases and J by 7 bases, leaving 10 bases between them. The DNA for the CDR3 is TGTGCCAGCAGCTTAGGCCTGAAGCCCCAGCCCCAGCATTTT. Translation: CASSLGLKPQPQHF.

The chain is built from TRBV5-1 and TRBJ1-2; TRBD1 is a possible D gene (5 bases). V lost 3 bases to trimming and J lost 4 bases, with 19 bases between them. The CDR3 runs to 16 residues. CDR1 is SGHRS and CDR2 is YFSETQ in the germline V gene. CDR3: CASSSTPQGTGYGYTF. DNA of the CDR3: TGCGCCAGCAGCTCCACACCCCAGGGTACCGGCTATGGCTACACCTTC.

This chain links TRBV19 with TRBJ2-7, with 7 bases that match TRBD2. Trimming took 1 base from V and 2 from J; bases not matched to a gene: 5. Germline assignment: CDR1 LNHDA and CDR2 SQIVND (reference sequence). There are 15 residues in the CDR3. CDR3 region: CASSIAREGTYEQYF. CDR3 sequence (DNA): TGTGCCAGTAGTATAGCTAGGGAGGGGACCTACGAGCAGTACTTC.

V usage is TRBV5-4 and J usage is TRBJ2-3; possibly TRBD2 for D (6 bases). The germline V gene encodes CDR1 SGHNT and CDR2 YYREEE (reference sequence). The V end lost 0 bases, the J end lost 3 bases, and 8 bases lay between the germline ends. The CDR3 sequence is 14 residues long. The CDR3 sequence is CASSLAAGTDTQYF. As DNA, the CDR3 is TGTGCCAGCAGCTTGGCCGCGGGAACAGATACGCAGTATTTT.

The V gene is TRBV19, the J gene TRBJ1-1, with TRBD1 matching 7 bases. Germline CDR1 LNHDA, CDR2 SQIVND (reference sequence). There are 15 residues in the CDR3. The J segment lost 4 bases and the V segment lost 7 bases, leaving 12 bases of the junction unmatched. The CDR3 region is CASIPSGGWGTEAFF. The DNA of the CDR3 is TGTGCCAGTATCCCATCAGGGGGATGGGGCACTGAAGCTTTCTTT.

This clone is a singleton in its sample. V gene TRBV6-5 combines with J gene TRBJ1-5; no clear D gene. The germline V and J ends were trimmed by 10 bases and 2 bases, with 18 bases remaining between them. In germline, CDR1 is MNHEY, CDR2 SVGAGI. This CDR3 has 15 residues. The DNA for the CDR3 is TGTGCCATCAACACACGGGAGGCTGGCAATCAGCCCCAGCATTTT. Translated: CAINTREAGNQPQHF.